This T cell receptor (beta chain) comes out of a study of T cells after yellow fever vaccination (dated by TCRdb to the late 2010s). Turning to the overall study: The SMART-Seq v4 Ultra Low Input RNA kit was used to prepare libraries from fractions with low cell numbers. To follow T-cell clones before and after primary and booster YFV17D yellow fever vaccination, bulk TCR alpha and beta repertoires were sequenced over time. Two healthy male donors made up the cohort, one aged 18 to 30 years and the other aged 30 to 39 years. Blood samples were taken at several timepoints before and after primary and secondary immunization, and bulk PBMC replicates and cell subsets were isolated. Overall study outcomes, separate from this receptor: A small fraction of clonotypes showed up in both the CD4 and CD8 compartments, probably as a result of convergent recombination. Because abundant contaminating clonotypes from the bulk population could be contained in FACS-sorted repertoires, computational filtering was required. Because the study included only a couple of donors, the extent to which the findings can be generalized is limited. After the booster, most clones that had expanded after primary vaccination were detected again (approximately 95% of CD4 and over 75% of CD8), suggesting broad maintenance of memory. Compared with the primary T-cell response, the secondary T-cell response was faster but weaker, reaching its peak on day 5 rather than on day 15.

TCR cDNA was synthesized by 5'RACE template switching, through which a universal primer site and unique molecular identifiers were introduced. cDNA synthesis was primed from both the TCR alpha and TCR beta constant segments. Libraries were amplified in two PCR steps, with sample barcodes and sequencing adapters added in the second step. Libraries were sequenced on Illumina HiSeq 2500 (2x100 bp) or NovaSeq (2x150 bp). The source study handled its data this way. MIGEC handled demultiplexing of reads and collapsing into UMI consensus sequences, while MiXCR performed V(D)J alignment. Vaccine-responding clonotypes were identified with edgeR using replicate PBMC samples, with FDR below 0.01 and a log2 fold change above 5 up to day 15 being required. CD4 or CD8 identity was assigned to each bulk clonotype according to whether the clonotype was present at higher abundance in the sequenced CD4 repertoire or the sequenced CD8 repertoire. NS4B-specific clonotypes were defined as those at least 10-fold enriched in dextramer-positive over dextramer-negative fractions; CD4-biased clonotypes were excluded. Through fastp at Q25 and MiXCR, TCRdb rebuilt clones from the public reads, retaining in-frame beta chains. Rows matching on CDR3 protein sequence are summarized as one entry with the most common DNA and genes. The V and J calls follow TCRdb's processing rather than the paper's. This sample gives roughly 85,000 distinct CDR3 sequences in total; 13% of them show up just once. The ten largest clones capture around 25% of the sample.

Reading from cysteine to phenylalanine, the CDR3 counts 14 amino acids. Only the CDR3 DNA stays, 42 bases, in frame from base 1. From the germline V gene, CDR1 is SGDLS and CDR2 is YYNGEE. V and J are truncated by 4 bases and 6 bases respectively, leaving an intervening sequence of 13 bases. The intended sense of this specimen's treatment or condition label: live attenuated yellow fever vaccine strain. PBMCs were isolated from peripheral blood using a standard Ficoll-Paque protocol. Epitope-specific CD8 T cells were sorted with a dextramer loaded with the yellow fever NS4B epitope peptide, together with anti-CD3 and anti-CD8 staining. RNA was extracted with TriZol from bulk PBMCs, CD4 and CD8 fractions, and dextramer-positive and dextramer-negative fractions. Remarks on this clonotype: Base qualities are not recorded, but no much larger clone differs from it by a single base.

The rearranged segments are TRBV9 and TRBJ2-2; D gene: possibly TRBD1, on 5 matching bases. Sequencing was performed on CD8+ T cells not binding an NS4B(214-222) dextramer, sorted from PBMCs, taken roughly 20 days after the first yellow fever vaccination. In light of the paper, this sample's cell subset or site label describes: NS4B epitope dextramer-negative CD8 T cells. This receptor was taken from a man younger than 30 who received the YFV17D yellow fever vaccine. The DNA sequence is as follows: TGTGCCAGCAGCCCGCGCAGGGTTTCCGGGGAGCTGTTTTTT. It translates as CASSPRRVSGELFF.